This T cell receptor beta chain was profiled in a study of radiotherapy plus CTLA-4 blockade in lung cancer. The repertoire was sequenced with immunoSEQ multiplex PCR; TCRdb's copy has only in-frame clones and lacks some. This sample yields 20,000 or so clones, of which roughly 82% are seen a single time; less than 25% belongs to the top ten. Germline CDR1 is MNHEY and CDR2 is SMNVEV (reference sequence). The CDR3 covers 16 residues. After removal of 5 bases from V and 2 bases from J, the junction contained 9 bases not matched to a gene. The receptor's source is a human donor with non-small cell lung cancer whose response to radiotherapy plus ipilimumab could not be evaluated. The chain recombines TRBV27 with TRBJ2-3; 8 nucleotides agree with TRBD2. The starting material was peripheral blood, obtained from a patient treated with radiotherapy plus ipilimumab. The CDR3 DNA reads TGTGCCAGCAGTCCCGGCGGGACTAGATACACAGATACGCAGTATTTT. Amino acid sequence: CASSPGGTRYTDTQYF.